The 2 T cell receptor beta chains below come from one sample, sequenced in a study of cytomegalovirus exposure and HLA in healthy donors (dated by TCRdb to about 2017). The library came from the immunoSEQ multiplex PCR assay. The multiplex PCR relied on a mix of 60 forward primers for TCR Vbeta segments and 13 reverse primers for TCR Jbeta segments. The clones in this table, taken by TCRdb from immuneACCESS, are in-frame only. Not every clone is retained; where verified, under half of the shortfall comes from an unresolved V gene, and the cause of the rest is unknown. The table for this sample lists fewer than 130,000 clones; around 85% of them were counted only once. About 6.8% of the sample rests with the top ten. The sample was PBMCs. The receptors were sampled from a man aged 25-40 years in good health and CMV-seropositive.

This clone has more than one count but fewer than ten. The CDR3, as DNA: TGTGCCAGCAGTGTAGCGGGGGAGAGCTCCTACAATGAGCAGTTCTTC. Its translation is CASSVAGESSYNEQFF. The rearrangement links TRBV25-1 to TRBJ2-1; 9 bases agree with TRBD2. The CDR3 contains 16 residues. The ends lost 4 bases at V and 0 bases at J; junction bases unmatched: 4. Germline V gives CDR1 MGHDK, CDR2 SYGVNS.

The genes are TRBV7-3 and TRBJ2-1, with D perhaps matching TRBD1 (6 bases). V shed 5 bases and J shed 8 bases, with 10 bases lying between them. Germline V gene sequence: CDR1 SGHTA, CDR2 FQGTGA. The CDR3 spans 12 residues. CDR3 region: CASSQGTDEQFF. As DNA, the CDR3 is TGTGCCAGCAGCCAGGGGACGGATGAGCAGTTCTTC. Together with reference TRBV7-3 and TRBJ2-1, the CDR3 gives the full variable domain: GAGVSQTPSNKVTEKGKYVELRCDPISGHTALYWYRQSLGQGPEFLIYFQGTGAADDSGLPNDRFFAVRPEGSVSTLKIQRTERGDSAVYLCASSQGTDEQFFGPGTRLTVL.